This T cell receptor (beta chain) stems from a study of identical twins. Trimming took off 3 bases at V and 0 bases at J, with 18 bases between the two ends. Germline assignment: CDR1 MDHEN and CDR2 SYDVKM. This CDR3 is 18 amino acids long. TCRdb re-called the 5' RACE reads with MiXCR, one entry per CDR3 protein. The sample contains 1.5 million to 2 million distinct CDR3 sequences, roughly a third of which appear only once. The rearrangement uses TRBV28 and TRBJ2-1; D tentatively reads TRBD1 or TRBD2 (7 bases each). Sample: cord blood. The sequence derives from a newborn girl in good health. CDR3 loop: CASSFDRVGLDSYNEQFF. In DNA, the CDR3 is TGTGCCAGCAGTTTCGACAGGGTAGGACTAGACTCCTACAATGAGCAGTTCTTC.